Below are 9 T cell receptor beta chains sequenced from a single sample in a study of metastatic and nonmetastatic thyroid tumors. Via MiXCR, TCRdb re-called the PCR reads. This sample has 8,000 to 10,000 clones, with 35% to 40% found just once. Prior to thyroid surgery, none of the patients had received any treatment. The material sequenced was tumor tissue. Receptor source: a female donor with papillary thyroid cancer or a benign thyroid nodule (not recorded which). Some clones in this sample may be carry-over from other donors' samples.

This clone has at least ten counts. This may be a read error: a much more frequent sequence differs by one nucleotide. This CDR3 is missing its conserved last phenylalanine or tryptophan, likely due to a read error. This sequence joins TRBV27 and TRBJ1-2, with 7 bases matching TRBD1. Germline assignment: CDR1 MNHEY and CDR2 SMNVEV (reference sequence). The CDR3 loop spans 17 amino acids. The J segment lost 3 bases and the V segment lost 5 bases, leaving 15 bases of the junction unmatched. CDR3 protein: CASSPRDSGLLYYGYTL. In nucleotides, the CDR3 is TGTGCCAGCAGTCCCCGGGACAGTGGACTCTTGTACTATGGCTACACCCTC.

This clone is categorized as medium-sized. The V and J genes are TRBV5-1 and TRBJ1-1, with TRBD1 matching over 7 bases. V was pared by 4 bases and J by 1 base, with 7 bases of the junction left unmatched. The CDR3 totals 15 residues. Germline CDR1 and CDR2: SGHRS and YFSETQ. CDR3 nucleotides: TGCGCCAGCAGCCCAAGGGGGCGGACGAACACTGAAGCTTTCTTT. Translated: CASSPRGRTNTEAFF.

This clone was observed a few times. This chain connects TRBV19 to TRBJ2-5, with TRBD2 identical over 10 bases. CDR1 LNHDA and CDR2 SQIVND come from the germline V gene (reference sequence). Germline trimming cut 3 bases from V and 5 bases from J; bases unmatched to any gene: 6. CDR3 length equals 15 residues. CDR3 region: CASSIGAGGLETQYF. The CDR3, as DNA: TGTGCCAGTAGTATCGGAGCGGGGGGGCTGGAGACCCAGTACTTC.

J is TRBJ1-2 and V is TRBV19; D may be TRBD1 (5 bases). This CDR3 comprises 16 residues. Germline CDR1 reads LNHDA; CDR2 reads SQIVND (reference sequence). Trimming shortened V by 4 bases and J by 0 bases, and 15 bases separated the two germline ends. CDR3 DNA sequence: TGTGCCAGTAGTACCAAAATGGGACTGTCTAACTATGGCTACACCTTC. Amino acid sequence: CASSTKMGLSNYGYTF.

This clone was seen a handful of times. CDR3 DNA sequence: TGTGCCAGCAGTTTAGAGGGAGTGACTGAAGCTTTCTTT. Translated: CASSLEGVTEAFF. J is TRBJ1-1 and V is TRBV27; D is uncertain. Germline V gene data show CDR1 as MNHEY and CDR2 as SMNVEV (reference sequence). Trimming left V 2 bases short and J 5 bases short, with 9 bases between. The CDR3 sequence is 13 residues long.

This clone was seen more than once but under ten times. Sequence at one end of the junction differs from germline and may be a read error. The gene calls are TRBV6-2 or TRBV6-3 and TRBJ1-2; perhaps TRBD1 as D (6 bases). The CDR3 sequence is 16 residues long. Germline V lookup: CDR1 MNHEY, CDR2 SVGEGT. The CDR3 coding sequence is TGTGCCAGCATCATACGCAGCGGTTGGACAGCTGATGGATACACCTTC. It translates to CASIIRSGWTADGYTF.

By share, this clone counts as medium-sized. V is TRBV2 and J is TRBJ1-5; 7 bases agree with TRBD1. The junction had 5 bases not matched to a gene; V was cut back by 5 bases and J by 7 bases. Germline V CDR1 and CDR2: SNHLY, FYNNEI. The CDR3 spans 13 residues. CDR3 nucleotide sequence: TGTGCCAGCAGTCAGGGGGGGAGCCAGCCCCAGCATTTT. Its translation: CASSQGGSQPQHF. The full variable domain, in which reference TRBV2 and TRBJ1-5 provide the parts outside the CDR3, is EPEVTQTPSHQVTQMGQEVILRCVPISNHLYFYWYRQILGQKVEFLVSFYNNEISEKSEIFDDQFSVERPDGSNFTLKIRSTKLEDSAMYFCASSQGGSQPQHFGDGTRLSIL.

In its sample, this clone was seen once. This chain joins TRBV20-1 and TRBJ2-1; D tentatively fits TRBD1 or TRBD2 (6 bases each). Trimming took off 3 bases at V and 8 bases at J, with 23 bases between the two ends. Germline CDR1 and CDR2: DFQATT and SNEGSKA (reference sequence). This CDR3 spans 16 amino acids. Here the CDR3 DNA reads TGCAGTGCTAGTAGCCTTGAGTCCAGGGGCGGGGATGAGCAGTTCTTC. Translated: CSASSLESRGGDEQFF.

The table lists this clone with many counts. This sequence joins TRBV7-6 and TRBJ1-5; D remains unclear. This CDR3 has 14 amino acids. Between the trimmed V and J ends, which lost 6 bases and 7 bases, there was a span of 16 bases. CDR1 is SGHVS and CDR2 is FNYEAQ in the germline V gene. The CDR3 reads CASSLGYTGQPQHF. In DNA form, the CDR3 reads TGTGCCAGCAGTCTTGGGTATACCGGGCAGCCCCAGCATTTT.